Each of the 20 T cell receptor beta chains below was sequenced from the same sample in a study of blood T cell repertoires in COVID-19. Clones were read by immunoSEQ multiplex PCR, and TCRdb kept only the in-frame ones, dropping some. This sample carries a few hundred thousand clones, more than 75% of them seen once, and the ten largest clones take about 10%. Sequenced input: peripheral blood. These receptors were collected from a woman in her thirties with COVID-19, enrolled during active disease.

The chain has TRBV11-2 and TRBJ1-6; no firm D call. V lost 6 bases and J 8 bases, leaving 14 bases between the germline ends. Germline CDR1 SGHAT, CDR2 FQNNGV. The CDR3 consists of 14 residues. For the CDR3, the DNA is TGTGCCAGCAGTTATGAGGGTAGTTATTCACCCCTCCACTTT. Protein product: CASSYEGSYSPLHF.

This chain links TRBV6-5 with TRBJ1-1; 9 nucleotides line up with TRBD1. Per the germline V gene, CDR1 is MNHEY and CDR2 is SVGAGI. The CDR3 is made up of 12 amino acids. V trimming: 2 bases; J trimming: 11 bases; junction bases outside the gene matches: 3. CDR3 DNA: TGTGCCAGCAGTTACCTACAGGGGGCCGCTTTCTTT. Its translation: CASSYLQGAAFF.

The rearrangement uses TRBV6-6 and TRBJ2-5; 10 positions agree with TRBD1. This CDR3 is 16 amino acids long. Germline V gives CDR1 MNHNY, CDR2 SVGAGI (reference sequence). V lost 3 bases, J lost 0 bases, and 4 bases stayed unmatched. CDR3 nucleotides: TGTGCCAGCAGTTATTCGGGACAGGGGTACCAAGAGACCCAGTACTTC. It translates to CASSYSGQGYQETQYF.

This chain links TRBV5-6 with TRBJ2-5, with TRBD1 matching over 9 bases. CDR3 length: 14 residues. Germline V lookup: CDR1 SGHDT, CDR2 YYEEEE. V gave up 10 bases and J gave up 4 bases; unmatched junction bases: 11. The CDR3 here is CAGTQQGAPETQYF. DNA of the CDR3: TGTGCCGGGACCCAACAGGGGGCTCCAGAGACCCAGTACTTC.

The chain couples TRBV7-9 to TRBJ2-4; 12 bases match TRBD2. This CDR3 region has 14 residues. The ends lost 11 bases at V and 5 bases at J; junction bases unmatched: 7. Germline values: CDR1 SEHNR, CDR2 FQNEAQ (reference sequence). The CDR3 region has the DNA TGTGCCGGTACGACTAGCGGGAGCCAAAACATTCAGTACTTC. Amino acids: CAGTTSGSQNIQYF.

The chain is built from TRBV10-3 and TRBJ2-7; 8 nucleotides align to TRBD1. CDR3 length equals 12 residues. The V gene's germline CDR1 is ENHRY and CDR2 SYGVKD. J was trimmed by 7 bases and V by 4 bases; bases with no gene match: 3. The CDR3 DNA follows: TGTGCCATCAGTGGTACAGGGGGAGAGCAGTACTTC. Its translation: CAISGTGGEQYF.

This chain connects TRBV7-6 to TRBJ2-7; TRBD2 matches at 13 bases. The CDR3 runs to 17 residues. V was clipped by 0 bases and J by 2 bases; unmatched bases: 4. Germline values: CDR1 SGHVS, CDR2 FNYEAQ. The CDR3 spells CASSLATSGGSPYEQYF. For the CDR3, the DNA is TGTGCCAGCAGCTTAGCGACTAGCGGGGGGTCCCCCTACGAGCAGTACTTC.

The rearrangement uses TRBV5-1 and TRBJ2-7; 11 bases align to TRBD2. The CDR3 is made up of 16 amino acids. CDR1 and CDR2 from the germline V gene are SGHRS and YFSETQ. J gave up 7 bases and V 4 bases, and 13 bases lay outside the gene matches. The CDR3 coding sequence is TGCGCCAGCAGCGATAGCGGGAGGGCCGAATTGGGGGAGCAGTACTTC. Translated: CASSDSGRAELGEQYF.

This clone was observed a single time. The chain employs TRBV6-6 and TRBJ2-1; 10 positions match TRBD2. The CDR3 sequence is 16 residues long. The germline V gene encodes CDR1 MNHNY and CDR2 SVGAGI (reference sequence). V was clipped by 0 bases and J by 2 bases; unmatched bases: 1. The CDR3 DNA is TGTGCCAGCAGTTACTCCAGCGGGAGGGCCTACAATGAGCAGTTCTTC. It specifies CASSYSSGRAYNEQFF.

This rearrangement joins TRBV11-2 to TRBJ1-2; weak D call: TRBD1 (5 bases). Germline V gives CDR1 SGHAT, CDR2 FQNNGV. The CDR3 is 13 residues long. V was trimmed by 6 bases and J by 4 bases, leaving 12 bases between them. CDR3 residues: CASSPGTLYGYTF. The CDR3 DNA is TGTGCCAGCAGTCCCGGGACTCTCTATGGCTACACCTTC.

CDR3 loop: CASSGQSSGNTIYF. The DNA of the CDR3 is TGTGCCAGCAGCGGACAGTCCTCTGGAAACACCATATATTTT. J is TRBJ1-3 and V is TRBV11-3, with D possibly matching TRBD1 (6 bases). The CDR3 runs to 14 residues. V dropped 5 bases and J dropped 0 bases, with 8 bases sitting between them. Germline V gene lookup returns CDR1 SGHNT and CDR2 YENEEA.

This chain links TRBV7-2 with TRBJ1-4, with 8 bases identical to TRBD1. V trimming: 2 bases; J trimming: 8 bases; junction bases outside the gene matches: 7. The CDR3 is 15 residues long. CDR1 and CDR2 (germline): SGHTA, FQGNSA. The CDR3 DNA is TGTGCCAGCAGCTTACAGGGGGCGAATAAGGAAAAACTGTTTTTT. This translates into CASSLQGANKEKLFF.

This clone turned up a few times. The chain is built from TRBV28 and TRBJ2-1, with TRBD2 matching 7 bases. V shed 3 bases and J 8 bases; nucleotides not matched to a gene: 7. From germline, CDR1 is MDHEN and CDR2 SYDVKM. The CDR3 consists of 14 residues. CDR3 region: CASSLWEGLYEQFF. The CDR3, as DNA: TGTGCCAGCAGTTTGTGGGAGGGTTTGTATGAGCAGTTCTTC.

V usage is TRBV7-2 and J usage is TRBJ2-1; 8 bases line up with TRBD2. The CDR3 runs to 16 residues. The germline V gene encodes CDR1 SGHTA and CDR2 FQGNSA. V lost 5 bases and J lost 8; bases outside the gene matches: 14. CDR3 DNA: TGTGCCAGCAGCCCGAGGAGGGGCGGGAGGAAGGATGAGCAGTTCTTC. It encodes CASSPRRGGRKDEQFF.

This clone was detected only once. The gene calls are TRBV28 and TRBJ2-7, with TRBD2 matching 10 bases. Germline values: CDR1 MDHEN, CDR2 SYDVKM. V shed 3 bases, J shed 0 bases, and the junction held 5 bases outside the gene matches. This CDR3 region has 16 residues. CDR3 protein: CASSLRWTSGSYEQYF. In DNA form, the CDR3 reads TGTGCCAGCAGTTTGAGGTGGACTAGCGGCTCCTACGAGCAGTACTTC. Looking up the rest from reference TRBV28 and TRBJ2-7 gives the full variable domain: DVKVTQSSRYLVKRTGEKVFLECVQDMDHENMFWYRQDPGLGLRLIYFSYDVKMKEKGDIPEGYSVSREKKERFSLILESASTNQTSMYLCASSLRWTSGSYEQYFGPGTRLTVT.

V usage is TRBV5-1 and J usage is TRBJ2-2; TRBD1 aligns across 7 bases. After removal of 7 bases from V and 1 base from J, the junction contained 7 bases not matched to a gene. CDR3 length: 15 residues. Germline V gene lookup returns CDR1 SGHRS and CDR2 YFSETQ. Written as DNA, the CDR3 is TGCGCCAGCGCTACTGGGACAGTGAACACCGGGGAGCTGTTTTTT. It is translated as CASATGTVNTGELFF.

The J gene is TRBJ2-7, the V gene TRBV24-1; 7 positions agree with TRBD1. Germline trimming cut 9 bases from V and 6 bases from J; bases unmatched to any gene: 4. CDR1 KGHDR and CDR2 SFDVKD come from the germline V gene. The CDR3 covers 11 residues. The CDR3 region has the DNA TGTGCCACCCAACAGGGGTCCGAGCAGTACTTC. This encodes CATQQGSEQYF.

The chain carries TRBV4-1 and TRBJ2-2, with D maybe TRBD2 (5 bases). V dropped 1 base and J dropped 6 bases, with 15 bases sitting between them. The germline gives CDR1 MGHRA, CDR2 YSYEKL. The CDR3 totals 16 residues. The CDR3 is CASSQGPTRDPGELFF. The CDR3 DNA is TGCGCCAGCAGCCAAGGTCCTACGAGGGATCCCGGGGAGCTGTTTTTT.

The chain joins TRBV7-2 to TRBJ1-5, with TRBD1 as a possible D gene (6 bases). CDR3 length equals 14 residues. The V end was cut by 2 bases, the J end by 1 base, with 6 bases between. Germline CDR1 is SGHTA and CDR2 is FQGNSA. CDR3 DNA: TGTGCCAGCAGCTTAACAGGGAGCAATCAGCCCCAGCATTTT. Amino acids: CASSLTGSNQPQHF.

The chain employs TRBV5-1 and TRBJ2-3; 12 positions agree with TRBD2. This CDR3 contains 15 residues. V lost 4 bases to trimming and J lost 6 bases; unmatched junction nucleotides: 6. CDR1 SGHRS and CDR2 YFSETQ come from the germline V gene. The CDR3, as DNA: TGCGCCAGCAGCCCCCTAGCGGGAGGGTACGATACGCAGTATTTT. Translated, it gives CASSPLAGGYDTQYF.